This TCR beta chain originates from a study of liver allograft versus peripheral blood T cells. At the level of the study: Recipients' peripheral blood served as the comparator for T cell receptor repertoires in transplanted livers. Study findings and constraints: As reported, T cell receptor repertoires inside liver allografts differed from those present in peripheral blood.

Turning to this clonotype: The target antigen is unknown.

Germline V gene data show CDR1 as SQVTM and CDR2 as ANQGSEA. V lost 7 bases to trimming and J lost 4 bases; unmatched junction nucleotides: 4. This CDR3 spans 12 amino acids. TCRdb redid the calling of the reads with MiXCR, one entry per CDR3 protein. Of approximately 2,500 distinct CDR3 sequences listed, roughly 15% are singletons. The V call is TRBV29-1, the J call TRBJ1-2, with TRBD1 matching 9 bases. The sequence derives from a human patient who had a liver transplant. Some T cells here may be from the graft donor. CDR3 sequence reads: CSGQTGGYGYTF. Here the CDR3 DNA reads TGCAGCGGACAGACAGGGGGCTATGGCTACACCTTC.